The rows below give T cell receptor beta chains drawn from one sample of a study of T-cell memory formation after mild COVID-19. TCRdb reprocessed the 5' RACE reads with MiXCR, giving one entry per CDR3 protein. Of roughly 400,000 distinct CDR3 sequences listed, 24% are singletons. Sequencing was done on a sample of PBMCs or a T cell subset sorted from them (not recorded which). These receptors all stem from an adult woman who had mild COVID-19 (a few samples of this study predate the infection). Cell type and time point are not known. The CDR3 runs from the conserved cysteine through the conserved F or W. Rows give clone size only sometimes, using once, few, many, or a class for an expanded clone.

NA	TRBV6-2/TRBV6-3	TRBJ2-1	CASSGTGGHEQFF
NA	TRBV5-1	TRBJ2-3	CASSLAIGVTADTQYF
few	TRBV6-5	TRBJ1-1	CASSYSSGMNTEAFF
NA	TRBV5-1	TRBJ2-5	CASSLLGTGSETQYF
few	TRBV10-3	TRBJ2-5	CAISQETQYF
once	TRBV14	TRBJ2-6	CASSRMFAGANVLTF
NA	TRBV19	TRBJ2-7	CASSIGLREEQYF
NA	TRBV18	TRBJ1-1	CASYDRGRRTEAFF
few	TRBV12-3/TRBV12-4	TRBJ2-1	CASAEDSRYNEQFF
NA	TRBV4-2	TRBJ2-7	CASSRSLATASYEQYF
NA	TRBV20-1	TRBJ1-1	CSARSGSVNTEAFF
few	TRBV24-1	TRBJ2-7	CATSEQGSYEQYF
NA	TRBV19	TRBJ2-1	CASSIAGSASYNEQFF
NA	TRBV5-1	TRBJ2-1	CASSSDGLAVFKQFF
NA	TRBV27	TRBJ2-7	CATKRGSVSEQYF
few	TRBV7-6	TRBJ1-5	CASSLGQFSNQPQHF
NA	TRBV5-1	TRBJ2-3	CASNPDGAGYSTDTQYF
NA	TRBV18	TRBJ2-3	CASSPPTGLAGQDTQYF
NA	TRBV20-1	TRBJ2-7	CSARRMGGAVSSYEQYF
few	TRBV9	TRBJ2-2	CASSGSTGSAGELFF
NA	TRBV7-2	TRBJ1-5	CASSLTREQPQHF
NA	TRBV19	TRBJ1-1	CASTMGYLNTEAFF
NA	TRBV20-1	TRBJ1-2	CSAREGTGYGYTF
few	TRBV24-1	TRBJ1-1	CATSDSGRTTGSMENTEAFF
NA	TRBV4-3	TRBJ1-1	CASSQYRGLSMNTEAFF
few	TRBV7-3	TRBJ2-1	CASSSGGSGGKPFF
NA	TRBV7-8	TRBJ2-1	CASSLLQGAPPNEQFF